Following are 21 T cell receptor beta chains from one sample sequenced in a study of somatic mutations in cytotoxic T cells in rheumatoid arthritis. Sequencing used immunoSEQ multiplex PCR; TCRdb keeps in-frame clones, though not all of them. This sample has 6,000 to 7,500 clones, with about 75% found just once. Sequencing was done on a sample of CD8+ T cells sorted from blood. The receptors originated from a woman aged 60 to 75 in good health.

This clone has just a few counts. This chain links TRBV30 with TRBJ1-4; 8 nucleotides align to TRBD1. Germline V gene lookup returns CDR1 GTSNPN and CDR2 SVGIG (reference sequence). This CDR3 comprises 14 residues. Trimming cost V 3 bases and J 8 bases; bases outside gene matches: 8. In DNA, the CDR3 is TGTGCCTGGAGCCCCGGACAGGGTTGGGAAAAACTGTTTTTT. Translating it yields CAWSPGQGWEKLFF.

The chain links TRBV9 to TRBJ2-7; TRBD1 aligns across 7 bases. Germline values: CDR1 SGDLS, CDR2 YYNGEE. The CDR3 has 15 amino acids. Trimming removed 2 bases from V and 2 bases from J; junction bases left unmatched: 7. CDR3 coding DNA: TGTGCCAGCAGCGTTAAGGACAGGCGCGCCTACGAGCAGTACTTC. Its translation: CASSVKDRRAYEQYF.

V gene TRBV7-6 combines with J gene TRBJ2-1; 9 nucleotides align to TRBD2. The germline V gene encodes CDR1 SGHVS and CDR2 FNYEAQ. CDR3 length: 12 amino acids. Trimming took 5 bases from V and 15 from J; bases not matched to a gene: 8. CDR3 coding DNA: TGTGCCAGCAGCCCCGGGACTAGCCGGCTGTTCTTC. Its translation: CASSPGTSRLFF.

The genes are TRBV5-6 and TRBJ2-6; D is unclear. The CDR3 sequence is 17 residues long. Trimming took off 1 base at V and 2 bases at J, with 13 bases between the two ends. Germline CDR1 SGHDT, CDR2 YYEEEE. The CDR3 DNA sequence: TGTGCCAGCAGCTTGCCTCTCAGGCCCACTGGGGCCAACGTCCTGACTTTC. As protein: CASSLPLRPTGANVLTF. Using reference TRBV5-6 and TRBJ2-6 for the parts outside the CDR3, the full variable domain is DAGVTQSPTHLIKTRGQQVTLRCSPKSGHDTVSWYQQALGQGPQFIFQYYEEEERQRGNFPDRFSGHQFPNYSSELNVNALLLGDSALYLCASSLPLRPTGANVLTFGAGSRLTVL.

The rearrangement joins TRBV28 to TRBJ2-4, with 8 positions matching TRBD1. This CDR3 has 15 amino acids. The germline CDR1 and CDR2 sequences are MDHEN and SYDVKM. The junction had 9 bases not matched to a gene; V was cut back by 7 bases and J by 4 bases. For the CDR3, the DNA is TGTGCCAGCACCCTTTGGCAGGGGGCAAAAAACATTCAGTACTTC. Translated, it gives CASTLWQGAKNIQYF. Filled out from reference TRBV28 and TRBJ2-4, the complete variable domain reads DVKVTQSSRYLVKRTGEKVFLECVQDMDHENMFWYRQDPGLGLRLIYFSYDVKMKEKGDIPEGYSVSREKKERFSLILESASTNQTSMYLCASTLWQGAKNIQYFGAGTRLSVL.

DNA of the CDR3: TGTGCCAGCAGCAAACAGGGAAGGGGAACCAAAAACATTCAGTACTTC. Translating gives CASSKQGRGTKNIQYF. This rearrangement joins TRBV5-6 to TRBJ2-4; the D gene is possibly TRBD1 (6 bases). V lost 4 bases and J lost 2, with 16 bases in between. This CDR3 region has 16 residues. Germline V gene lookup returns CDR1 SGHDT and CDR2 YYEEEE. The full variable domain, rest sourced from reference TRBV5-6 and TRBJ2-4, is DAGVTQSPTHLIKTRGQQVTLRCSPKSGHDTVSWYQQALGQGPQFIFQYYEEEERQRGNFPDRFSGHQFPNYSSELNVNALLLGDSALYLCASSKQGRGTKNIQYFGAGTRLSVL.

DNA for the CDR3: TGTGCCAGCAGTGATATAGCGGGGCGCACAGATACGCAGTATTTT. Protein product: CASSDIAGRTDTQYF. This sequence joins TRBV6-4 and TRBJ2-3, with 8 positions matching TRBD2. Trimming took 3 bases from V and 1 from J; bases not matched to a gene: 3. The CDR3 has 15 residues. Germline-derived CDR1 and CDR2 are MRHNA and SNTAGT.

The chain recombines TRBV27 with TRBJ2-1, with 8 nucleotides matching TRBD2. The CDR3 is 11 residues long. Germline V gives CDR1 MNHEY, CDR2 SMNVEV (reference sequence). After removal of 10 bases from V and 12 bases from J, the junction contained 8 bases not matched to a gene. CDR3 sequence reads: CAILTGTRQFF. The CDR3 nucleotides read TGTGCCATCCTGACCGGGACTAGGCAGTTCTTC.

V usage is TRBV6-5 and J usage is TRBJ2-2; 10 bases agree with TRBD2. Germline V gene data show CDR1 as MNHEY and CDR2 as SVGAGI. CDR3 length: 15 amino acids. V dropped 5 bases and J dropped 7; count of bases not matched to a gene: 7. The CDR3 coding sequence is TGTGCCAGCAGTCTAGCGGGGGAATTTGGCGGGGAGCTGTTTTTT. Translation: CASSLAGEFGGELFF.

The chain carries TRBV4-3 and TRBJ2-1, with 9 bases identical to TRBD2. The V and J ends lost 0 bases and 7 bases, in that order; junction bases with no gene match: 10. Germline CDR1 LGHNA, CDR2 YSLEER. The CDR3 is made up of 17 amino acids. The CDR3 here is CASSQDAGLAGLNEQFF. For the CDR3, the DNA is TGCGCCAGCAGCCAAGATGCAGGGCTAGCGGGATTAAATGAGCAGTTCTTC.

The V and J genes are TRBV28 and TRBJ2-7; the D is unclear. The germline V gene encodes CDR1 MDHEN and CDR2 SYDVKM. The ends were cut back, 2 bases at V and 0 bases at J, with 11 bases in the middle. This CDR3 contains 15 residues. The CDR3 sequence is CASSLMIDNSYEQYF. CDR3 nucleotides: TGTGCCAGCAGTTTAATGATTGACAACTCCTACGAGCAGTACTTC.

J is TRBJ2-7 and V is TRBV27; 9 bases fit TRBD2. The CDR3 covers 11 residues. The trim removed 6 bases at V and 7 bases at J, leaving 1 base unmatched. CDR1 and CDR2 from the germline V gene are MNHEY and SMNVEV (reference sequence). The CDR3 here is CASRLAGEQYF. In nucleotides, the CDR3 is TGTGCCAGCAGGCTAGCGGGAGAGCAGTACTTC.

Turning to this clone: At the DNA level, this CDR3 is encoded by other sequences in the same sample as well. The chain links TRBV2 to TRBJ2-5; TRBD2 matches 10 bases. The J call is uncertain, as TRBJ2-7 better fits the DNA end. This CDR3 region has 12 residues. The germline CDR1 and CDR2 sequences are SNHLY and FYNNEI. The chain's CDR3 is CASGGLAYEQYF. CDR3 bases: TGTGCCTCTGGGGGACTAGCGTACGAGCAGTACTTC.

In its sample, this clone was seen a few times. The chain employs TRBV11-3 and TRBJ2-7; tentatively, D is TRBD1 (5 bases). CDR3 size: 12 residues. CDR1 is SGHNT, CDR2 YENEEA, per germline. V lost 5 bases and J 3 bases, leaving 8 bases between the germline ends. DNA of the CDR3: TGTGCCAGCAGCACCGACAGCTACGAGCAGTACTTC. Its protein product is CASSTDSYEQYF.

This clone was recorded once. The chain employs TRBV7-9 and TRBJ1-2; 8 bases are shared with TRBD1. The CDR3 contains 14 residues. The V and J ends lost 1 base and 7 bases, in that order; junction bases with no gene match: 5. Germline V gives CDR1 SEHNR, CDR2 FQNEAQ (reference sequence). The chain's CDR3 is CASSLGQGAPGYTF. The CDR3 nucleotides read TGTGCCAGCAGCTTAGGGCAGGGGGCCCCTGGCTACACCTTC.

This chain uses TRBV27 with TRBJ2-3, with D perhaps TRBD1 (5 bases). Trimming stripped 7 bases from V and 4 bases from J, with 9 bases between. Germline V gene sequence: CDR1 MNHEY, CDR2 SMNVEV (reference sequence). The length of the CDR3 is 12 residues. The CDR3 nucleotides are TGTGCCAGCATAGGGGTTGCAGATACGCAGTATTTT. It is translated as CASIGVADTQYF.

The genes are TRBV27 and TRBJ2-7; D might be TRBD2 (5 bases). Germline CDR1 and CDR2: MNHEY and SMNVEV (reference sequence). The CDR3 covers 13 residues. The V gene lost 5 bases and the J gene lost 4 bases, with 12 bases spanning the gap. CDR3 DNA sequence: TGTGCCAGCAGTATTGGACTTCTATACGAGCAGTACTTC. Translated, it gives CASSIGLLYEQYF.

V is TRBV9 and J is TRBJ1-1; D unclear. The germline CDR1 and CDR2 sequences are SGDLS and YYNGEE. CDR3 size: 14 residues. Trimming pared 3 bases from V and 4 bases from J, leaving 13 bases between. DNA of the CDR3: TGTGCCAGCAGCGCCACCGGTCGGGGCACTGAAGCTTTCTTT. It is translated as CASSATGRGTEAFF.

The chain employs TRBV5-1 and TRBJ2-5; 8 positions agree with TRBD2. CDR3 length equals 14 residues. V lost 1 base and J lost 4; bases outside the gene matches: 3. Germline V CDR1 and CDR2: SGHRS, YFSETQ. CDR3 amino acids: CASSLTGGRETQYF. The CDR3 DNA sequence: TGCGCCAGCAGCTTGACGGGGGGGCGAGAGACCCAGTACTTC.

The J gene is TRBJ2-3, the V gene TRBV6-1; 9 nucleotides line up with TRBD2. Germline-derived CDR1 and CDR2 are MNHNS and SASEGT. The CDR3 is 15 residues long. V shed 3 bases, J shed 4 bases, and the junction held 5 bases outside the gene matches. The CDR3 loop is CASSEGSGGADTQYF. The CDR3 nucleotides are TGTGCCAGCAGTGAGGGTAGCGGGGGCGCAGATACGCAGTATTTT.

The chain carries TRBV13 and TRBJ2-3, with 9 bases identical to TRBD2. The CDR3 totals 16 residues. Germline V gives CDR1 PRHDT, CDR2 FYEKMQ (reference sequence). V shed 1 base and J 5 bases; nucleotides not matched to a gene: 7. CDR3 in DNA: TGTGCCAGCAGCTTAGAGGTAGCGGGAGCGGGAGATACGCAGTATTTT. This translates into CASSLEVAGAGDTQYF. The whole variable domain, remainder taken from reference TRBV13 and TRBJ2-3, is AAGVIQSPRHLIKEKRETATLKCYPIPRHDTVYWYQQGPGQDPQFLISFYEKMQSDKGSIPDRFSAQQFSDYHSELNMSSLELGDSALYFCASSLEVAGAGDTQYFGPGTRLTVL.